Below are 16 T cell receptor beta chains sequenced from a single sample in a study of T cell clones after liver transplantation. TCRdb's copy holds only in-frame clones and misses some; the assay was immunoSEQ multiplex PCR. The sample lists roughly 51,000 clones; roughly 74% were seen once. The material sequenced was CD4+ T cells from blood, taken less than 70 months after liver transplant. These receptors originate from a human patient who received a liver transplant. Certain T cells may be donor cells from the graft.

The table lists this clone with a few counts. The rearrangement joins TRBV10-3 to TRBJ2-7; 10 bases are a match to TRBD1. Germline CDR1 ENHRY, CDR2 SYGVKD. The CDR3 has 16 amino acids. With V trimmed by 0 bases and J by 3 bases, 5 bases remained unmatched. CDR3 nucleotide sequence: TGTGCCATCAGTGAGTCGGACAGGGGGGGTGACTACGAGCAGTACTTC. It specifies CAISESDRGGDYEQYF.

This sequence joins TRBV20-1 and TRBJ1-2; a weak D match, TRBD1 (5 bases). The CDR3 has 11 residues. The germline gives CDR1 DFQATT, CDR2 SNEGSKA (reference sequence). V shed 5 bases and J shed 8 bases, with 12 bases lying between them. The CDR3 bases are TGCAGTGCTTACGACCAGGGAGGCTACACCTTC. This encodes CSAYDQGGYTF.

This clone was counted a single time. The chain links TRBV28 to TRBJ2-2; possibly TRBD1 for D (6 bases). CDR3 length equals 14 residues. Germline assignment: CDR1 MDHEN and CDR2 SYDVKM. Trimming pared 8 bases from V and 0 bases from J, leaving 10 bases between. For the CDR3, the DNA is TGTGCCAGCGCCGGGACAACGAACACCGGGGAGCTGTTTTTT. Its protein is CASAGTTNTGELFF.

This clone was counted once. The gene calls are TRBV28 and TRBJ1-2, with D perhaps matching TRBD1 (6 bases). CDR3 length equals 12 residues. Germline CDR1 and CDR2: MDHEN and SYDVKM. The ends were cut back, 9 bases at V and 1 base at J, with 9 bases in the middle. CDR3 nucleotides: TGTGCCAGTAGACAGGATAACTATGGCTACACCTTC. As protein: CASRQDNYGYTF.

This clone was recorded a few times. The J gene is TRBJ1-3, the V gene TRBV19; D unclear. Germline loops: CDR1 LNHDA, CDR2 SQIVND (reference sequence). There are 14 residues in the CDR3. V was pared by 3 bases and J by 0 bases, with 6 bases between. DNA for the CDR3: TGTGCCAGTAGTATCGAGAGCTCTGGAAACACCATATATTTT. Translated: CASSIESSGNTIYF.

This rearrangement joins TRBV6-5 to TRBJ2-7; 7 nucleotides line up with TRBD1. In germline, CDR1 is MNHEY, CDR2 SVGAGI. The CDR3 is 14 residues long. Trimming removed 2 bases from V and 4 bases from J; junction bases left unmatched: 5. The CDR3 sequence: CASSYNNRGYEQYF. The CDR3 DNA reads as TGTGCCAGCAGTTACAACAACAGGGGTTACGAGCAGTACTTC.

This clone has only a few counts. This sequence joins TRBV11-2 and TRBJ1-6; TRBD1 might be the D (6 bases). The length of the CDR3 is 15 residues. From germline, CDR1 is SGHAT and CDR2 FQNNGV. Trimming cost V 1 base and J 8 bases, with 12 bases left between them. CDR3 DNA sequence: TGTGCCAGCAGCTTAGCATCAGGGGCTCATTCACCCCTCCACTTT. Translated: CASSLASGAHSPLHF.

This rearrangement joins TRBV7-2 to TRBJ1-2; TRBD1 matches 7 bases. Losses at the gene ends were 5 bases for V and 1 base for J; bases not matched to a gene: 10. The CDR3 sequence is 16 residues long. Germline V gene sequence: CDR1 SGHTA, CDR2 FQGNSA. This CDR3 reads CASSQGGLGDNYGYTF. The CDR3, as DNA: TGTGCCAGCAGCCAGGGGGGGCTGGGGGATAACTATGGCTACACCTTC.

The V call is TRBV7-8, the J call TRBJ2-3; no definite D call. CDR1 and CDR2 from the germline V gene are SGHVS and FQNEAQ. Trimming pared 5 bases from V and 3 bases from J, leaving 9 bases between. There are 13 residues in the CDR3. CDR3 sequence: CASSAARTDTQYF. CDR3 coding DNA: TGTGCCAGCAGCGCGGCACGAACAGATACGCAGTATTTT.

Judged by abundance, this clone is medium-sized. The chain couples TRBV7-2 to TRBJ2-2; D gene ambiguous. The germline CDR1 and CDR2 sequences are SGHTA and FQGNSA. The CDR3 consists of 14 residues. Trimming left V 5 bases short and J 0 bases short, with 7 bases between. The CDR3 loop is CASSPDPNTGELFF. CDR3 DNA sequence: TGTGCCAGCAGCCCAGACCCGAACACCGGGGAGCTGTTTTTT.

This chain joins TRBV18 and TRBJ1-3; D perhaps matches TRBD1 (5 bases). Germline CDR1 is KGHSH and CDR2 is LQKENI. The ends were cut back, 4 bases at V and 4 bases at J, with 11 bases in the middle. The CDR3 is made up of 14 amino acids. CDR3 coding DNA: TGTGCCAGCTCACTTAGGGGTTCCGGAAACACCATATATTTT. Amino acid sequence: CASSLRGSGNTIYF.

There are a few counts of this clone. The gene calls are TRBV2 and TRBJ1-4; TRBD1 is a possible D gene (5 bases). V lost 5 bases and J 6 bases, leaving 10 bases between the germline ends. This CDR3 comprises 13 residues. The V gene's germline CDR1 is SNHLY and CDR2 FYNNEI. As DNA, the CDR3 is TGTGCCAGCAGTCTCAGGGCGTATGAAAAACTGTTTTTT. Amino acid sequence: CASSLRAYEKLFF.

The chain couples TRBV6-5 to TRBJ1-5; TRBD1 might be the D (5 bases). CDR1 MNHEY and CDR2 SVGAGI come from the germline V gene. V was cut by 5 bases and J by 4 bases, with 15 bases left in between. The CDR3 is 15 residues long. CDR3 sequence (DNA): TGTGCCAGCAGTCTCCAGAGGGGCCGGAATCAGCCCCAGCATTTT. This codes for CASSLQRGRNQPQHF.

This rearrangement joins TRBV18 to TRBJ1-5; the match to TRBD1 covers 7 bases. CDR1 is KGHSH and CDR2 is LQKENI in the germline V gene. The CDR3 contains 14 residues. V dropped 2 bases and J dropped 5; count of bases not matched to a gene: 3. CDR3 loop: CASSPDREYQPQHF. In DNA form, the CDR3 reads TGTGCCAGCTCACCAGACAGGGAATATCAGCCCCAGCATTTT.

The chain carries TRBV18 and TRBJ2-7; either TRBD1 or TRBD2 may supply D (5 bases each). CDR1 is KGHSH and CDR2 is LQKENI in the germline V gene. The CDR3 spans 17 residues. Trimming removed 0 bases from V and 1 base from J, with 16 bases in between. The CDR3 nucleotides are TGTGCCAGCTCACCACCCGGGACCGCTTACAGTTCCTACGAGCAGTACTTC. Translating it yields CASSPPGTAYSSYEQYF.

This clone was found once. This sequence joins TRBV7-6 and TRBJ2-7; the D is unclear. This CDR3 is built from 12 residues. From germline, CDR1 is SGHVS and CDR2 FNYEAQ. Trimming removed 3 bases at V and 5 bases at J, with 8 bases between. The CDR3 spells CASSFPMHEQYF. As DNA, the CDR3 is TGTGCCAGCAGCTTTCCCATGCACGAGCAGTACTTC.